These T cell receptor beta chains were read from a single sample in a study of T cell responses to AZD1222 COVID-19 vaccine. Using immunoSEQ multiplex PCR, the repertoire was profiled, and TCRdb retains in-frame clones only, with some absent. Counted here are 200,000 or so clones, 80% to 95% occurring once; the ten biggest clones make up more than 9%. The specimen comprised peripheral blood, sampled on day 0 of AZD1222 vaccination. The receptors were sampled from an adult in good health. Both conserved end residues are trimmed from each CDR3. Fields, in order: J gene, V gene, CDR3 protein.

>TRBJ2-1|TRBV5-1
ASPLTSGAPEQF
>TRBJ1-2|TRBV5-4
ASSLIPTDGYT
>TRBJ1-2|TRBV25-1
ASRNGANYGYT
>TRBJ1-1|TRBV14
ASSLVAMNTEAF
>TRBJ1-2|TRBV28
ASSYTQAHGYT
>TRBJ1-5|TRBV6-5
ASSPQGNQPQH
>TRBJ1-1|TRBV10-3
AITRDRALTEAF
>TRBJ1-4|TRBV7-8
ASSWTGDEEKLF
>TRBJ2-1|TRBV3-1/TRBV3-2
ASSPQGGGGENEQF
>TRBJ2-2|TRBV7-2
ASSLVRTNTGELF
>TRBJ2-3|TRBV6-1
ASSGRDSGIPLSTDTQY
>TRBJ1-5|TRBV12-3/TRBV12-4
ASSWGNQPQH